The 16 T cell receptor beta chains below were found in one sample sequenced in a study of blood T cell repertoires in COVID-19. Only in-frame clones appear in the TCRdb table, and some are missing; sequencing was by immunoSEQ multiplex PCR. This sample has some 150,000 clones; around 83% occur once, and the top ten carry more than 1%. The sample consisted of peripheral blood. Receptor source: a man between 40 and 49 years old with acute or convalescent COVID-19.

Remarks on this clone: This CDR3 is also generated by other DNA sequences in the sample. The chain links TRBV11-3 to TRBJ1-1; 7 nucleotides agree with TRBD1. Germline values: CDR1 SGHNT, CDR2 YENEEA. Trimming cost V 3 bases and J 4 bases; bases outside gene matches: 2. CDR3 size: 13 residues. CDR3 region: CASSLGQSTEAFF. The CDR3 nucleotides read TGTGCCAGCAGCTTGGGACAGTCCACTGAAGCTTTCTTT.

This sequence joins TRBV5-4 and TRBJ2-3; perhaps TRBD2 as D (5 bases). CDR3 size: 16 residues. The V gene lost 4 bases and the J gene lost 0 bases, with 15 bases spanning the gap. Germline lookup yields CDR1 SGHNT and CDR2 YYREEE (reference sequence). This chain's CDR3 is CASSQRLGVSTDTQYF. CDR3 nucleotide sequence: TGTGCCAGCAGCCAACGCCTCGGGGTGAGCACAGATACGCAGTATTTT. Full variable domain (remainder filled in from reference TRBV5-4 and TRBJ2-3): ETGVTQSPTHLIKTRGQQVTLRCSSQSGHNTVSWYQQALGQGPQFIFQYYREEENGRGNFPPRFSGLQFPNYSSELNVNALELDDSALYLCASSQRLGVSTDTQYFGPGTRLTVL.

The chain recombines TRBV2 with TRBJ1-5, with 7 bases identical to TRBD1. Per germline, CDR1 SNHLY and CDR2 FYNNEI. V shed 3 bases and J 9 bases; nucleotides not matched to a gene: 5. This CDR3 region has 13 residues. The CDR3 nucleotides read TGTGCCAGCAGTGAGGGACAGCAGACGCCCCAGCATTTT. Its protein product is CASSEGQQTPQHF.

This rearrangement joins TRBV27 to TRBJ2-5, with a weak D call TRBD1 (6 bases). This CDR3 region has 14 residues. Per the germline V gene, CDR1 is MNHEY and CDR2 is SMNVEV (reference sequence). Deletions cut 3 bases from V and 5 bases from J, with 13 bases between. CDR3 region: CASSLRQDVETQYF. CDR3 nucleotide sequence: TGTGCCAGCAGTTTGAGACAGGACGTGGAGACCCAGTACTTC.

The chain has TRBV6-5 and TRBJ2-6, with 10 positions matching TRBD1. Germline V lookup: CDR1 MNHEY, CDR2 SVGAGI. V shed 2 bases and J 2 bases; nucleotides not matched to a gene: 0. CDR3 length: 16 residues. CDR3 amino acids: CASSYDRGPGANVLTF. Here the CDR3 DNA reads TGTGCCAGCAGTTACGACAGGGGGCCTGGGGCCAACGTCCTGACTTTC.

The CDR3 here is CASSVTSGGDEQYF. DNA for the CDR3: TGTGCCAGCAGCGTAACTAGCGGGGGGGATGAGCAGTACTTC. The V and J genes are TRBV9 and TRBJ2-7; 13 nucleotides line up with TRBD2. This CDR3 is built from 14 residues. The V segment lost 1 base and the J segment 7 bases; nucleotides outside the gene matches: 2. Germline lookup yields CDR1 SGDLS and CDR2 YYNGEE.

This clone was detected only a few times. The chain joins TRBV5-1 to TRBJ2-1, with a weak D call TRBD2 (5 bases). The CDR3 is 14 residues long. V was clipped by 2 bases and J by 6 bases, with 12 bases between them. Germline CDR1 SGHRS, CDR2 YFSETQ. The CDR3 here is CASSFGLGGNEQFF. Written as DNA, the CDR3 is TGCGCCAGCAGCTTTGGTCTAGGAGGCAATGAGCAGTTCTTC.

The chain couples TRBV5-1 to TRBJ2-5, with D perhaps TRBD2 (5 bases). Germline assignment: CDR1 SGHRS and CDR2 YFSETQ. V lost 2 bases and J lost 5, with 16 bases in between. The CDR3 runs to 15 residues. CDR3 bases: TGCGCCAGCAGCTTTGAAGAGGGATTCGGTGAGACCCAGTACTTC. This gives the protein CASSFEEGFGETQYF. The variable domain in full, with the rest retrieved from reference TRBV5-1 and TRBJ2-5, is KAGVTQTPRYLIKTRGQQVTLSCSPISGHRSVSWYQQTPGQGLQFLFEYFSETQRNKGNFPGRFSGRQFSNSRSEMNVSTLELGDSALYLCASSFEEGFGETQYFGPGTRLLVL.

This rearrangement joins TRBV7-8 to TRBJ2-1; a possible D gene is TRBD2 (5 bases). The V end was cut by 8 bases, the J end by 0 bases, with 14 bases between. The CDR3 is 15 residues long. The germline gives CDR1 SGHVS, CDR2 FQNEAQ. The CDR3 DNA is TGTGCCAGCCGGGGAGACACCAGCTCCTACAATGAGCAGTTCTTC. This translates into CASRGDTSSYNEQFF.

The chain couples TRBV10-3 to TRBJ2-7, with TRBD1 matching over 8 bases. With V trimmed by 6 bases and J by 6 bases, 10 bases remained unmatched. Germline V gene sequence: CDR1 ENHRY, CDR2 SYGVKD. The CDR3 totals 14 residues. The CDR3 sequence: CAISAGTGPSEQYF. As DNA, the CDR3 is TGTGCCATCAGCGCCGGGACAGGTCCTTCCGAGCAGTACTTC.

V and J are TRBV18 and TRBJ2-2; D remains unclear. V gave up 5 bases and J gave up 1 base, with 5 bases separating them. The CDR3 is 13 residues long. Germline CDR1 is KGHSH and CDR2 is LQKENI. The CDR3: CASSSRNTGELFF. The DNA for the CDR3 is TGTGCCAGCTCATCCCGGAACACCGGGGAGCTGTTTTTT.

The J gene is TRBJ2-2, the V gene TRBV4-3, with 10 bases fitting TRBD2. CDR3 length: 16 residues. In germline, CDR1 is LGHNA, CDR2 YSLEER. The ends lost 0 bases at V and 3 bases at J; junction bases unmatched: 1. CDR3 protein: CASSQEAGGHTGELFF. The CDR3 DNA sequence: TGCGCCAGCAGCCAAGAAGCGGGGGGGCACACCGGGGAGCTGTTTTTT.

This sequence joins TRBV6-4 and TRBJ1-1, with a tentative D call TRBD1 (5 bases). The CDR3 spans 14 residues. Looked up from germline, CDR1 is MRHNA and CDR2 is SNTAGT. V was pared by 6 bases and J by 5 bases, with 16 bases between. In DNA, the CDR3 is TGTGCCAGCAGCGGGTGGGGGGGGAAGACTGAAGCTTTCTTT. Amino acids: CASSGWGGKTEAFF.

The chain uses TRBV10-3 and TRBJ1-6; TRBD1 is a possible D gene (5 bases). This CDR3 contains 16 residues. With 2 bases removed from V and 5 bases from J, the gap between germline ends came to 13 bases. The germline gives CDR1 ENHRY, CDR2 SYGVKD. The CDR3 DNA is TGTGCCATCAGTGAGCTCTGGACAAGAAATAATTCACCCCTCCACTTT. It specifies CAISELWTRNNSPLHF.

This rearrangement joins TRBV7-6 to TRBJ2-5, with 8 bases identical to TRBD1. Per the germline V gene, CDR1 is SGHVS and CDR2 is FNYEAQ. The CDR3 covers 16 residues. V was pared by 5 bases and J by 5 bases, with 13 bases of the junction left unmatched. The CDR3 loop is CASSHLPDRGGETQYF. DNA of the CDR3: TGTGCCAGCAGCCACCTACCCGACAGGGGAGGTGAGACCCAGTACTTC.

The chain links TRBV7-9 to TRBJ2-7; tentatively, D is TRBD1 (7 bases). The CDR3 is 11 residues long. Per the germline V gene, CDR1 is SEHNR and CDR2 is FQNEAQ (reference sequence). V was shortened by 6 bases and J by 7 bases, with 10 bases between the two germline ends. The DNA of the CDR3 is TGTGCCAGCAGTTCAGGGGGGGAGCAGTACTTC. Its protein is CASSSGGEQYF.